A single sample is the source of the 25 T cell receptor beta chains below, sequenced in a study of T cells after yellow fever vaccination (dated 2019 in TCRdb). Interpreted using the paper, the treatment or condition label stands for: live attenuated yellow fever vaccine strain. Library preparation was by 5' RACE. The run used an Illumina HiSeq 2500. Through fastp at Q25 and MiXCR, TCRdb rebuilt clones from the public reads, retaining in-frame beta chains. Rows merge per CDR3 protein into single entries with the most common DNA and genes. This sample has about 74,000 distinct CDR3 sequences in its table, and more than 5.5% of those were observed once. The ten largest clones take up roughly 33% of the sample. Source: CD8+ T cells sorted from PBMCs, taken 5 days after the first yellow fever vaccination. These receptors were collected from a man aged 18 to 29 who received the YFV17D yellow fever vaccine.

This clonotype was picked up many times. CDR3: CASSQDPGMIIYGYTF. The DNA of the CDR3 is TGCGCCAGCAGCCAAGACCCAGGGATGATCATCTATGGCTACACCTTC. This rearrangement joins TRBV4-1 to TRBJ1-2; perhaps TRBD1 as D (5 bases). V lost 0 bases to trimming and J lost 4 bases, with 15 bases between them. CDR1 is MGHRA and CDR2 is YSYEKL in the germline V gene. The CDR3 runs to 16 residues.

CDR3 in DNA: TGTGCCAGTAGTTTAGGAGAGGGCACTGAAGCTTTCTTT. Translated: CASSLGEGTEAFF. The chain carries TRBV19 and TRBJ1-1; no reliable D call. With 5 bases removed from V and 4 bases from J, the gap between germline ends came to 11 bases. CDR1 and CDR2 from the germline V gene are LNHDA and SQIVND (reference sequence). CDR3 length equals 13 residues.

The gene calls are TRBV19 and TRBJ2-6, with D possibly being TRBD1 (6 bases). Germline values: CDR1 LNHDA, CDR2 SQIVND (reference sequence). Trimming left V 1 base short and J 1 base short, with 8 bases between. CDR3 size: 16 residues. The chain's CDR3 is CASSIGGGSGANVLTF. CDR3 nucleotide sequence: TGTGCCAGTAGTATAGGAGGGGGATCTGGGGCCAACGTCCTGACTTTC.

This clonotype was seen repeatedly, ten times or more. The chain couples TRBV4-1 to TRBJ2-5, with D hard to call. Per the germline V gene, CDR1 is MGHRA and CDR2 is YSYEKL. This CDR3 comprises 14 residues. V was pared by 4 bases and J by 5 bases, with 14 bases between. The CDR3, as DNA: TGCGCCAGCAGCCTTGAGGACGCCGTGGAGACCCAGTACTTC. Residues: CASSLEDAVETQYF.

This clonotype was counted a few times. The J gene is TRBJ1-6, the V gene TRBV7-2; D unresolved. V was pared by 5 bases and J by 10 bases, with 18 bases between. The CDR3 loop spans 15 amino acids. Germline CDR1 SGHTA, CDR2 FQGNSA. In nucleotides, the CDR3 is TGTGCCAGCAGCCCAGCTCGCGGCCCTGTATCACCCCTCCACTTT. Protein sequence: CASSPARGPVSPLHF. The complete variable domain, with remaining parts taken from reference TRBV7-2 and TRBJ1-6, reads GAGVSQSPSNKVTEKGKDVELRCDPISGHTALYWYRQSLGQGLEFLIYFQGNSAPDKSGLPSDRFSAERTGGSVSTLTIQRTQQEDSAVYLCASSPARGPVSPLHFGNGTRLTVT.

V gene TRBV30 combines with J gene TRBJ2-5; perhaps TRBD1 as D (6 bases). Germline V lookup: CDR1 GTSNPN, CDR2 SVGIG (reference sequence). Trimming pared 0 bases from V and 7 bases from J, leaving 21 bases between. The CDR3 length is 16 residues. CDR3 loop: CAWSVARGRGRGTQYF. CDR3 in DNA: TGTGCCTGGAGTGTAGCTAGGGGCAGGGGAAGGGGGACCCAGTACTTC.

The rearrangement joins TRBV29-1 to TRBJ2-3; 14 bases are shared with TRBD2. Germline V gene data show CDR1 as SQVTM and CDR2 as ANQGSEA. Unmatched junction bases numbered 5, after V lost 7 bases and J lost 2 bases. The CDR3 has 15 residues. CDR3 in amino acids: CSAEGLAGVTDTQYF. In DNA, the CDR3 is TGCAGCGCCGAGGGACTAGCGGGAGTCACAGATACGCAGTATTTT.

The chain combines TRBV6-1 with TRBJ2-2, with TRBD2 matching over 11 bases. V gave up 6 bases and J gave up 5 bases; unmatched junction bases: 5. CDR1 MNHNS and CDR2 SASEGT come from the germline V gene. The CDR3 is 15 amino acids. The CDR3 DNA reads as TGTGCCAGCAGGGTAGCGGGGGGGCGAACCGGGGAGCTGTTTTTT. Its protein is CASRVAGGRTGELFF.

This clonotype appeared many times. This CDR3 reads CASGAGISYEQYF. As DNA, the CDR3 is TGTGCCAGCGGGGCAGGTATCTCCTACGAGCAGTACTTC. The J gene is TRBJ2-7, the V gene TRBV27; the D gene is possibly TRBD1 (5 bases). CDR3 length: 13 residues. Between the trimmed V and J ends, which lost 8 bases and 0 bases, there was a span of 11 bases. Per germline, CDR1 MNHEY and CDR2 SMNVEV (reference sequence).

V and J are TRBV7-9 and TRBJ2-2; unclear D gene. This CDR3 comprises 11 residues. Between the trimmed V and J ends, which lost 5 bases and 10 bases, there was a span of 8 bases. Germline CDR1 reads SEHNR; CDR2 reads FQNEAQ (reference sequence). The CDR3 nucleotides are TGTGCCAGCAGCATCGCCGAGGAGCTGTTTTTT. It codes for CASSIAEELFF.

This clonotype occurred a few times. The J gene is TRBJ2-2, the V gene TRBV24-1; D might be TRBD1 (6 bases). The CDR3 spans 15 residues. CDR1 and CDR2 (germline): KGHDR, SFDVKD. V gave up 3 bases and J gave up 2 bases, with 9 bases separating them. CDR3 nucleotide sequence: TGTGCCACCAGTGATCCGGGACAAAACACCGGGGAGCTGTTTTTT. This codes for CATSDPGQNTGELFF.

There are many counts of this clonotype. This sequence joins TRBV6-2 or TRBV6-3 and TRBJ2-3, with D unclear. This CDR3 region has 15 residues. Trimming took off 9 bases at V and 3 bases at J, with 19 bases between the two ends. In germline, CDR1 is MNHEY, CDR2 SVGEGT. This CDR3 reads CASHVGSDTTDTQYF. The CDR3 nucleotides read TGTGCCAGTCACGTGGGATCAGACACGACAGATACGCAGTATTTT.

This clonotype has just a few counts. The genes are TRBV29-1 and TRBJ2-7; D is ambiguous. This CDR3 is built from 13 residues. V was cut by 4 bases and J by 0 bases, with 10 bases left in between. Germline lookup yields CDR1 SQVTM and CDR2 ANQGSEA. In DNA form, the CDR3 reads TGCAGCGTTGTCGGGCAGCCCTCCTACGAGCAGTACTTC. Residues: CSVVGQPSYEQYF.

This clonotype was detected a few times. The chain joins TRBV5-1 to TRBJ2-2; no definite D call. Per germline, CDR1 SGHRS and CDR2 YFSETQ. V lost 4 bases, J lost 4 bases, and 11 bases lay in between. The CDR3 is made up of 14 amino acids. In nucleotides, the CDR3 is TGCGCCAGCAGCCTATTCTCGATCACCGGGGAGCTGTTTTTT. It is translated as CASSLFSITGELFF.

The sample holds a few counts of this clonotype. The rearrangement joins TRBV3-1 to TRBJ2-1; D gene unclear. CDR3 length: 14 amino acids. V was pared by 1 base and J by 6 bases, with 10 bases between. Germline CDR1 reads LGHDT; CDR2 reads YNNKEL (reference sequence). The CDR3 spells CASSQVGQPNEQFF. CDR3 sequence (DNA): TGTGCCAGCAGCCAAGTAGGTCAACCCAATGAGCAGTTCTTC.

This clonotype was seen ten or more times. This chain links TRBV4-3 with TRBJ1-1; D unresolved. Deletions cut 1 base from V and 0 bases from J, with 9 bases between. The CDR3 is 15 amino acids. Per germline, CDR1 LGHNA and CDR2 YSLEER. DNA of the CDR3: TGCGCCAGCAGCCAAGTAGGTGGGTTGAACACTGAAGCTTTCTTT. This translates into CASSQVGGLNTEAFF.

The V and J genes are TRBV7-9 and TRBJ2-2, with unresolved D. V was cut by 2 bases and J by 7 bases, with 8 bases left in between. Germline V gene sequence: CDR1 SEHNR, CDR2 FQNEAQ (reference sequence). The CDR3 length is 13 residues. The CDR3 coding sequence is TGTGCCAGCAGCTTAATCGTGCTCGGGGAGCTGTTTTTT. Its translation: CASSLIVLGELFF.

This clonotype was detected only a few times. The chain is built from TRBV5-5 and TRBJ2-7, with D possibly called TRBD1 or TRBD2 (5 bases each). Trimming stripped 2 bases from V and 0 bases from J, with 9 bases between. Germline V gene data show CDR1 as SGHKS and CDR2 as YYEKEE (reference sequence). The CDR3 totals 14 residues. The CDR3 DNA is TGTGCCAGCAGCTTCCAGGGACCCTCCTACGAGCAGTACGTC. Protein: CASSFQGPSYEQYV.

The chain couples TRBV28 to TRBJ1-1; 8 bases are shared with TRBD1. Germline-derived CDR1 and CDR2 are MDHEN and SYDVKM. V was pared by 4 bases and J by 4 bases, with 8 bases of the junction left unmatched. The CDR3 is 15 residues long. CDR3 loop: CASSWGNRGGTEAFF. CDR3 bases: TGTGCCAGCAGTTGGGGAAACAGGGGGGGCACTGAAGCTTTCTTT.

The chain couples TRBV19 to TRBJ2-5; D is uncertain. Per germline, CDR1 LNHDA and CDR2 SQIVND (reference sequence). This CDR3 comprises 15 residues. V lost 5 bases, J lost 0 bases, and 13 bases lay in between. The CDR3 sequence: CASSEGTYYQETQYF. CDR3 nucleotides: TGTGCCAGTAGTGAAGGAACATATTACCAAGAGACCCAGTACTTC.

The V and J genes are TRBV9 and TRBJ1-2; 8 nucleotides align to TRBD1. Germline values: CDR1 SGDLS, CDR2 YYNGEE. CDR3 length: 15 amino acids. The ends lost 0 bases at V and 8 bases at J; junction bases unmatched: 9. Here the CDR3 DNA reads TGTGCCAGCAGCGTAGACGGAACAGGGGGTCGGGGCTACACCTTC. As protein: CASSVDGTGGRGYTF.

The chain combines TRBV20-1 with TRBJ2-3, with 9 bases identical to TRBD1. Germline trimming cut 5 bases from V and 5 bases from J; bases unmatched to any gene: 5. This CDR3 comprises 13 residues. Germline values: CDR1 DFQATT, CDR2 SNEGSKA (reference sequence). The CDR3 is CSAEQGAEDTQYF. CDR3 coding DNA: TGCAGTGCTGAACAGGGGGCTGAAGATACGCAGTATTTT.

This chain uses TRBV13 with TRBJ1-5; no clear D. The CDR3 spans 15 residues. The ends were cut back, 3 bases at V and 1 base at J, with 10 bases in the middle. The germline V gene has CDR1 PRHDT and CDR2 FYEKMQ (reference sequence). In DNA form, the CDR3 reads TGTGCCAGCAGCTTCGGGAGAGCCAGCAATCAGCCCCAGCATTTT. It codes for CASSFGRASNQPQHF.

This clonotype was detected many times. The chain uses TRBV24-1 and TRBJ2-1, with TRBD1 identical over 11 bases. The V and J ends lost 5 bases and 6 bases, in that order; junction bases with no gene match: 5. CDR3 length equals 15 residues. Germline CDR1 KGHDR, CDR2 SFDVKD. CDR3 protein: CATSVPGTGGNEQFF. CDR3 sequence (DNA): TGTGCCACCAGTGTTCCCGGGACAGGGGGCAATGAGCAGTTCTTC.

Details on this clonotype: Possible read error: a much larger clone is one base away. V is TRBV12-5 and J is TRBJ1-2; D perhaps matches TRBD1 (5 bases). Germline CDR1 is LGHNT and CDR2 is FRNRAP. CDR3 length equals 12 residues. Trimming took off 7 bases at V and 3 bases at J, with 9 bases between the two ends. CDR3 bases: TGTGCTAGTGCCGTCAGGGACTATGGCTACACCTTC. Protein sequence: CASAVRDYGYTF. The variable domain in full, with the rest retrieved from reference TRBV12-5 and TRBJ1-2, is DARVTQTPRHKVTEMGQEVTMRCQPILGHNTVFWYRQTMMQGLELLAYFRNRAPLDDSGMPKDRFSAEMPDATLATLKIQPSEPRDSAVYFCASAVRDYGYTFGSGTRLTVV.